This TCR beta chain was identified during a study of CD8+ T cells in alopecia areata. Study background: Treated patients received oral tofacitinib, 5 to 10 mg twice daily.

Germline-derived CDR1 and CDR2 are SQVTM and ANQGSEA. V was trimmed by 7 bases and J by 6 bases, leaving 19 bases between them. The CDR3 length is 15 residues. Treatment here: oral pan-JAK inhibitor, 5-10 mg twice daily. The sequencing template was cDNA reverse transcribed from extracted RNA. The assay was immunoSEQ multiplex PCR, and TCRdb's table has in-frame clones only and misses some. The repertoire has fewer than 250,000 clones, roughly two fifths of them found once; the top ten carry over 2%. This chain joins TRBV29-1 and TRBJ2-6, with D perhaps matching TRBD1 (6 bases). This sequence was found in a human donor with alopecia areata. This specimen was CD4+ T cells sorted from blood, taken at approximately week 36, from a patient treated with tofacitinib. The CDR3 spells CSARDTSRLANVLTF. CDR3 coding DNA: TGCAGCGCCCGGGACACCTCTCGGTTGGCCAACGTCCTGACTTTC.